A single sample gave rise to the 20 T cell receptor beta chains below, sequenced in a study of Ad26.COV2.S vaccination and SARS-CoV-2 variants. As for treatment: over 15 received Ad26.COV2.S at low or high dose, single or two shots; several received placebo; per-sample allocation not given. After the first vaccine or placebo injection, samples were drawn on day 63. Generated by immunoSEQ multiplex PCR, the TCRdb table keeps only in-frame clones and is missing some. The sample lists about 680,000 clones, 89% seen once, with approximately 1.5% in the top ten. The sequenced sample was peripheral blood, obtained in a trial of Ad26.COV2.S vaccine versus placebo. Receptors originate from a person between 18 and 65 years old who received the Ad26.COV2.S COVID-19 vaccine or a placebo.

With regard to this clone: The sample contains more than one DNA sequence encoding this CDR3. For the CDR3, the DNA is TGTGCCAGCAGCCAAGAACGCTACAATGAGCAGTTCTTC. It codes for CASSQERYNEQFF. The rearrangement links TRBV3-1 (or the pseudogene TRBV3-2) to TRBJ2-1; D is ambiguous. V was cut by 0 bases and J by 3 bases, with 3 bases left in between. CDR1 is LGHDT and CDR2 is YNNKEL in the germline V gene (reference sequence). The CDR3 contains 13 residues.

This chain links TRBV27 with TRBJ2-7; 7 bases match TRBD2. CDR3 length: 14 amino acids. Per the germline V gene, CDR1 is MNHEY and CDR2 is SMNVEV (reference sequence). Trimming removed 5 bases from V and 2 bases from J; junction bases left unmatched: 6. CDR3 region: CASSLSGAAYEQYF. For the CDR3, the DNA is TGTGCCAGCAGTCTCAGCGGGGCTGCCTACGAGCAGTACTTC.

The gene calls are TRBV19 and TRBJ1-5, with D possibly matching TRBD1 (6 bases). CDR3 length: 13 amino acids. V shed 5 bases and J shed 7 bases, with 12 bases lying between them. Germline V lookup: CDR1 LNHDA, CDR2 SQIVND (reference sequence). Here the CDR3 reads CASSPGARQPQHF. Written as DNA, the CDR3 is TGTGCCAGTAGTCCAGGGGCCCGACAGCCCCAGCATTTT. The full variable domain, its missing parts supplied by reference TRBV19 and TRBJ1-5, is DGGITQSPKYLFRKEGQNVTLSCEQNLNHDAMYWYRQDPGQGLRLIYYSQIVNDFQKGDIAEGYSVSREKKESFPLTVTSAQKNPTAFYLCASSPGARQPQHFGDGTRLSIL.

The chain links TRBV30 to TRBJ1-1; D may be TRBD1 (5 bases). CDR3 length: 13 residues. Germline assignment: CDR1 GTSNPN and CDR2 SVGIG (reference sequence). Trimming shortened V by 2 bases and J by 2 bases, and 9 bases separated the two germline ends. CDR3 DNA sequence: TGTGCCTGGAGTCCAGGGATTAACACTGAAGCTTTCTTT. Amino acid sequence: CAWSPGINTEAFF.

The chain recombines TRBV7-9 with TRBJ2-7; unclear D gene. This CDR3 region has 18 residues. In germline, CDR1 is SEHNR, CDR2 FQNEAQ (reference sequence). V was cut by 5 bases and J by 0 bases, with 23 bases left in between. CDR3 region: CASSPQTRASQISYEQYF. CDR3 coding DNA: TGTGCCAGCAGCCCCCAAACAAGGGCCAGCCAGATCTCCTACGAGCAGTACTTC.

V usage is TRBV3-1 (or the pseudogene TRBV3-2) and J usage is TRBJ2-1; no reliable D call. V lost 4 bases, J lost 9 bases, and 16 bases lay in between. There are 14 residues in the CDR3. The germline V gene has CDR1 LGHDT and CDR2 YNNKEL (reference sequence). The CDR3 nucleotides are TGTGCCAGCAGCCCCCCGACCCGATTCGTTGAGCAGTTCTTC. Residues: CASSPPTRFVEQFF.

This clone appeared a few times. The CDR3: CASSPGSAVAKPNTEAFF. The CDR3, as DNA: TGTGCCAGCAGCCCCGGCAGTGCGGTGGCGAAACCGAACACTGAAGCTTTCTTT. The chain joins TRBV7-9 to TRBJ1-1; D call uncertain. V lost 5 bases, J lost 1 base, and 23 bases lay in between. Germline CDR1 reads SEHNR; CDR2 reads FQNEAQ (reference sequence). The CDR3 is 18 amino acids.

The rearrangement uses TRBV29-1 and TRBJ2-7, with D maybe TRBD1 (6 bases). CDR3 size: 11 residues. V was shortened by 5 bases and J by 5 bases, with 10 bases between the two germline ends. Germline CDR1 reads SQVTM; CDR2 reads ANQGSEA. The CDR3 nucleotides are TGCAGCGTTTTGACAGGACACGAGCAGTACTTC. Translated, it gives CSVLTGHEQYF.

The chain joins TRBV30 to TRBJ2-7; unclear D gene. Trimming took 5 bases from V and 2 from J, leaving 10 bases between them. CDR3 length: 12 amino acids. The germline V gene encodes CDR1 GTSNPN and CDR2 SVGIG (reference sequence). The CDR3 here is CAWALGAYEQYF. The CDR3 nucleotides are TGTGCCTGGGCCCTAGGAGCCTACGAGCAGTACTTC.

The V call is TRBV18, the J call TRBJ2-3; D not certain. CDR1 is KGHSH, CDR2 LQKENI, per germline. V lost 5 bases and J 4 bases, leaving 7 bases between the germline ends. The CDR3 has 12 amino acids. CDR3 sequence reads: CASSAAPDTQYF. Here the CDR3 DNA reads TGTGCCAGCTCAGCGGCCCCAGATACGCAGTATTTT.

This chain joins TRBV29-1 and TRBJ1-1, with 7 bases fitting TRBD1. Germline values: CDR1 SQVTM, CDR2 ANQGSEA. V gave up 0 bases and J gave up 5 bases; unmatched junction bases: 12. The CDR3 runs to 16 residues. The CDR3 sequence: CSVEEGWKGAGTEAFF. The CDR3 DNA is TGCAGCGTTGAAGAGGGTTGGAAGGGGGCAGGGACTGAAGCTTTCTTT.

The chain has TRBV3-1 (or the pseudogene TRBV3-2) and TRBJ2-2; a possible D gene is TRBD2 (6 bases). The V and J ends lost 1 base and 8 bases respectively, with 11 bases between them. The germline gives CDR1 LGHDT, CDR2 YNNKEL (reference sequence). The CDR3 length is 14 residues. The CDR3, as DNA: TGTGCCAGCAGCCAAGGAGGCGGGATGGGGGAGCTGTTTTTT. It encodes CASSQGGGMGELFF.

CDR3: CASSQWTGTDTQYF. In DNA, the CDR3 is TGCGCCAGCAGCCAATGGACCGGGACAGATACGCAGTATTTT. The chain combines TRBV4-3 with TRBJ2-3; D gene ambiguous. The CDR3 contains 14 residues. Trimming removed 2 bases from V and 3 bases from J, with 9 bases in between. CDR1 and CDR2 (germline): LGHNA, YSLEER.

In this sample, this clone turned up a few times. The chain joins TRBV5-1 to TRBJ1-1; no clear D. Trimming left V 0 bases short and J 1 base short, with 4 bases between. Germline CDR1 reads SGHRS; CDR2 reads YFSETQ. The length of the CDR3 is 13 residues. The CDR3 DNA sequence: TGCGCCAGCAGCTTGGACACGAACACTGAAGCTTTCTTT. Its protein is CASSLDTNTEAFF.

Worth noting for this clone: Other DNA sequences in the sample encode the same CDR3. V is TRBV5-1 and J is TRBJ1-6; D is undetermined. Trimming removed 0 bases at V and 0 bases at J, with 7 bases between. This CDR3 has 16 residues. CDR1 SGHRS and CDR2 YFSETQ come from the germline V gene. As DNA, the CDR3 is TGCGCCAGCAGCTTGGAGGGAAGCTCCTATAATTCACCCCTCCACTTT. The encoded protein is CASSLEGSSYNSPLHF.

V and J are TRBV5-1 and TRBJ2-7; no reliable D call. Germline assignment: CDR1 SGHRS and CDR2 YFSETQ. Trimming left V 2 bases short and J 2 bases short, with 14 bases between. The length of the CDR3 is 15 residues. In DNA, the CDR3 is TGCGCCAGCAGCTTTGAGGATACCCTAACCTACGAGCAGTACTTC. As protein: CASSFEDTLTYEQYF.

The chain carries TRBV6-2 or TRBV6-3 and TRBJ1-2, with D uncertain. The CDR3 spans 13 residues. Deletions cut 0 bases from V and 6 bases from J, with 8 bases between. In germline, CDR1 is MNHEY, CDR2 SVGEGT. The DNA for the CDR3 is TGTGCCAGCAGTTACTCGGTATCTCATGGCTACACCTTC. Translation gives CASSYSVSHGYTF.

This rearrangement joins TRBV23-1 to TRBJ2-2, with D possibly matching TRBD2 (5 bases). TRBV23-1 is designated an ORF whose function remains uncertain. The CDR3 spans 14 residues. The ends were cut back, 0 bases at V and 9 bases at J, with 11 bases in the middle. The CDR3 region has the DNA TGCGCCAGCAGTCAATCGAGGGCAGGTTGGGAGCTGTTTTTT. This encodes CASSQSRAGWELFF.

The chain uses TRBV5-4 and TRBJ1-1, with D tentatively TRBD1 (5 bases). The germline gives CDR1 SGHNT, CDR2 YYREEE (reference sequence). Trimming stripped 3 bases from V and 6 bases from J, with 9 bases between. This CDR3 comprises 12 residues. The CDR3 nucleotides read TGTGCCAGCAGCTCAACAGGCCCTGAAGCTTTCTTT. This encodes CASSSTGPEAFF.

For the CDR3, the DNA is TGTGCCAGCAGCCAAGGACCTGACAGGGTCTCCTACGAGCAGTACTTC. This sequence encodes CASSQGPDRVSYEQYF. V gene TRBV4-2 combines with J gene TRBJ2-7; TRBD1 agrees at 7 bases. The CDR3 contains 16 residues. V lost 1 base and J lost 0; bases outside the gene matches: 6. The V gene's germline CDR1 is LGHNA and CDR2 YNFKEQ.